A selection of T cell receptor beta chains follows, all from one sample in a study of lymphopenia after photon versus proton radiotherapy. The protocol was immunoSEQ multiplex PCR, while the TCRdb copy is restricted to in-frame clones and leaves out a portion. The sample consists of 25,000 to 30,000 clones, roughly nine tenths of them appearing once. The source was peripheral blood, collected from a patient treated with photon-based radiotherapy. The receptor set was obtained from a woman between 50 and 59 years old with cholangiocarcinoma. The CDR3 runs from the conserved cysteine through the conserved F or W. D genes are given only for firm matches. Rows give clone size only sometimes, using once, few, many, or a class for an expanded clone.

NA,NA,TRBV10-3,TRBJ2-7,TGTGCCATCAGGGAGGGACAGAGAAGCTCCTACGAGCAGTACTTC,CAIREGQRSSYEQYF
NA,NA,TRBV11-2,TRBJ1-2,TGTGCCAGCAGCTTAGGGCCCCTGCGGCAGAGCTATGGCTACACCTTC,CASSLGPLRQSYGYTF
NA,NA,TRBV5-1,TRBJ1-2,TGCGCCAGCAGCTTAAAACAGGGAAACTATGGCTACACCTTC,CASSLKQGNYGYTF
NA,NA,TRBV6-6,TRBJ2-5,TGTGCCACCTCAACACATCTTCAAGAGACCCAGTACTTC,CATSTHLQETQYF
NA,NA,TRBV5-5,TRBJ1-2,TGTACCAGCACCTCCACCAGGTCTGGCTACACCTTC,CTSTSTRSGYTF
NA,NA,TRBV5-8,TRBJ1-3,TGTGCCAGCAGCCCGCTTGGAAACACCATATATTTT,CASSPLGNTIYF
few,TRBD1,TRBV19,TRBJ2-7,TGTGCCAGTAGTCTTAGGACAGGGCCCACCTACGAGCAGTACTTC,CASSLRTGPTYEQYF
NA,NA,TRBV10-3,TRBJ2-1,TGTGCCATCAGTGTGGTGTCGCAGGAAGGAAAGGCTGAGCAGTTCTTC,CAISVVSQEGKAEQFF
NA,NA,TRBV30,TRBJ1-2,TGTGCCTGGAGTGCGGTCGAGGGGAACTATGGCTACACCTTC,CAWSAVEGNYGYTF
NA,NA,TRBV19,TRBJ1-5,TGTGCCAGTAGTTGGGTTTATAGCAATCAGCCCCAGCATTTT,CASSWVYSNQPQHF
NA,TRBD1,TRBV7-2,TRBJ1-1,TGTGCCAGCAGCTGGCAGGACAGGGGGCGAGAAGCTTTCTTT,CASSWQDRGREAFF
NA,NA,TRBV7-2,TRBJ1-2,TGTGCCAGCAGCCCCCACGGCGGAGATGGCTACACCTTC,CASSPHGGDGYTF
NA,NA,TRBV7-2,TRBJ2-7,TGTGCCAGCAGCTTACCGGGGATAAGCGAGCAGTACTTC,CASSLPGISEQYF
NA,NA,TRBV6-4,TRBJ1-1,TGTGCCAGCAGTTCCCGGCGGAACACTGAAGCTTTCTTT,CASSSRRNTEAFF
NA,TRBD1,TRBV7-8,TRBJ1-1,TGTGCCAGCAGCTTAGTAACTCCTACCTATAGGGACAGAGGGACTGAAGCTTTCTTT,CASSLVTPTYRDRGTEAFF
NA,NA,TRBV11-2,TRBJ2-7,TGTGCCAGCAGTTTTAGCGAGAGCGAGCAGTACTTC,CASSFSESEQYF
NA,TRBD2,TRBV4-3,TRBJ2-1,TGCGCCAGCAGCCAACCGAAACTAGCGAATGAGCAGTTCTTC,CASSQPKLANEQFF
once,NA,TRBV4-3,TRBJ1-2,TGCGCCAGCAGCCAAGACCCGGGGTTCGGCTATGGCTACACCTTC,CASSQDPGFGYGYTF
NA,NA,TRBV5-6,TRBJ1-1,TGTGCCAGCAGCTTGGTAGGGTTGAGTACTGAAGCTTTCTTT,CASSLVGLSTEAFF
few,NA,TRBV7-9,TRBJ1-2,TGTGCCAGCAGCTTCGGGCAGGAATATGGCTACACCTTC,CASSFGQEYGYTF
NA,NA,TRBV7-2,TRBJ1-3,TGTGCCAGCAGCCGAATAAGCTCTGGAAACACCATATATTTT,CASSRISSGNTIYF
NA,TRBD2,TRBV5-1,TRBJ2-7,TGCGCCAGCAGCTTGGCCCAGGGACTAGCGGGGACCACGGGGGAGCAGTACTTC,CASSLAQGLAGTTGEQYF
NA,NA,TRBV10-3,TRBJ1-1,TGTGCCATCTCGGGGAACACTGAAGCTTTCTTT,CAISGNTEAFF
NA,NA,TRBV5-1,TRBJ2-2,TGCGCCAGTCGTCCCGGGACACCGAACACCGGGGAGCTGTTTTTT,CASRPGTPNTGELFF
NA,NA,TRBV30,TRBJ2-5,TGTGCCTGGAGTGTGGGGGCCCGGGGGACCCAGTACTTC,CAWSVGARGTQYF
NA,NA,TRBV18,TRBJ2-1,TGTGCCAGCTCACCACCCGTGGGCAGCAACAATGAGCAGTTCTTC,CASSPPVGSNNEQFF
NA,TRBD1,TRBV7-9,TRBJ1-6,TGTGCCAGCAGCTCTGGACAGGGGGAGAATTCACCCCTCCACTTT,CASSSGQGENSPLHF
NA,TRBD1,TRBV9,TRBJ1-2,TGTGCCAGCAGCGTAGGGGACAGGGAGAACTATGGCTACACCTTC,CASSVGDRENYGYTF
NA,NA,TRBV6-6,TRBJ1-1,TGTGCCGGGGGATCGAACACTGAAGCTTTCTTT,CAGGSNTEAFF
NA,NA,TRBV5-6,TRBJ2-6,TGTGCCAGCAGCTTGTGGGGTACGGCTGGGGCCAACGTCCTGACTTTC,CASSLWGTAGANVLTF
NA,TRBD1,TRBV30,TRBJ1-1,TGTGCCTGGAGTGTCCCTTGGGACAGGGGCAGGTTTGAAGCTTTCTTT,CAWSVPWDRGRFEAFF
NA,TRBD1,TRBV5-4,TRBJ1-1,TGTGCCAGCAGCTTCGGGGGACAGGAGGACACTGAAGCTTTCTTT,CASSFGGQEDTEAFF
NA,NA,TRBV7-2,TRBJ2-3,TGTGCCAGCAGCTTAGTTAAGGGCTTCCGACACACAGATACGCAGTATTTT,CASSLVKGFRHTDTQYF
NA,NA,TRBV10-2,TRBJ2-1,TGCGCCAGCCGATCGGGGCTTAGCTCCTACAATGAGCAGTTCTTC,CASRSGLSSYNEQFF
NA,TRBD1,TRBV6-1,TRBJ1-6,TGTGCCAGCAGTGAACTGGCAGGGGGCGCGTTTAATTCACCCCTCCACTTT,CASSELAGGAFNSPLHF
NA,TRBD2,TRBV7-9,TRBJ2-7,TGTGCCAGCAGCTTAGTAGAGGGGACTAGTGTTGAGCAGTACTTC,CASSLVEGTSVEQYF
NA,TRBD2,TRBV5-1,TRBJ2-5,TGCGCCAGCAGCTTGAACTCGCGGGGGGGCCGGGAGACCCAGTACTTC,CASSLNSRGGRETQYF
NA,NA,TRBV30,TRBJ1-1,TGTGCCTGGAGTCCCCGGGGAGACACTGAAGCTTTCTTT,CAWSPRGDTEAFF
NA,NA,TRBV19,TRBJ1-2,TGTGCCAGTAGTATAGTAGGTCGGCAGGGTTTGGGCTATGGCTACACCTTC,CASSIVGRQGLGYGYTF
NA,TRBD1,TRBV5-6,TRBJ1-3,TGTGCCAGCAGCTTTAGTCCCTGGGACAGCCTTTTGGAAAACACCATATATTTT,CASSFSPWDSLLENTIYF
once,NA,TRBV15,TRBJ1-1,TGTGCCACCAGCAGAGTTTTTTATATATATACCCCGTCCATGAACACTGAAGCTTTCTTT,CATSRVFYIYTPSMNTEAFF